These T cell receptor beta chains were read from a single sample in a study of T cell clones after liver transplantation. Repertoires were generated with immunoSEQ multiplex PCR, while TCRdb's copy carries only in-frame clones and drops some. In the table there are around 30,000 clones, around 94% of which are singletons. The input for sequencing was CD8+ T cells from blood, taken 12 months after liver transplant. The receptors originated from a human patient who received a liver transplant. Some of these T cells may belong to the graft donor. Each CDR3 is given with its conserved first and last residue. The D gene is left open where the match is weak. The size field is filled for only some rows; it gives once, few, many or a size class.

V	D	length	J	size	CDR3	DNA
TRBV4-1	TRBD1	17	TRBJ2-2	.	CASSQAAGTGNLGELFF	TGCGCCAGCAGCCAAGCGGCCGGGACAGGGAATTTGGGGGAGCTGTTTTTT
TRBV4-1	TRBD1	16	TRBJ2-5	.	CASSQVLTGIQETQYF	TGCGCCAGCAGCCAGGTCCTGACAGGGATCCAAGAGACCCAGTACTTC
TRBV28	TRBD1	13	TRBJ2-7	.	CASSRDRDYEQYF	TGTGCCAGCAGTCGGGACAGGGACTACGAGCAGTACTTC
TRBV7-9	.	16	TRBJ2-7	.	CASSPDTRLPFYEQYF	TGTGCCAGCAGCCCTGATACCCGCCTACCTTTTTACGAGCAGTACTTC
TRBV11-2	.	14	TRBJ2-7	.	CASSLWESSYEQYF	TGTGCCAGCAGCTTATGGGAGTCGTCCTACGAGCAGTACTTC
TRBV7-9	.	11	TRBJ1-4	.	CASSQVEKLFF	TGTGCCAGCAGTCAGGTCGAAAAACTGTTTTTT
TRBV7-9	TRBD1	17	TRBJ2-2	.	CASSLTRQGYQTGELFF	TGTGCCAGCAGCTTAACCCGACAGGGCTATCAGACCGGGGAGCTGTTTTTT
TRBV27	TRBD2	15	TRBJ2-3	.	CASSETSGRTDTQYF	TGTGCCAGCAGTGAGACTAGCGGCCGCACAGATACGCAGTATTTT
TRBV5-5	TRBD1	13	TRBJ1-2	.	CASRTDRGAGYTF	TGTGCCAGCAGGACCGACAGGGGGGCGGGCTACACCTTC
TRBV7-7	.	16	TRBJ2-1	.	CASSPWPQQTDNEQFF	TGTGCTAGCAGCCCGTGGCCGCAACAGACAGACAATGAGCAGTTCTTC
TRBV7-9	.	18	TRBJ2-3	.	CASSAVSVGGPRRDTQYF	TGTGCCAGCAGCGCCGTATCGGTGGGCGGGCCGAGACGCGATACGCAGTATTTT
TRBV6-5	.	11	TRBJ2-1	.	CASSYNRVQFF	TGTGCCAGCAGCTATAACAGGGTGCAGTTCTTC
TRBV7-9	TRBD1	18	TRBJ2-4	once	CASSFQPTGGESKNIQYF	TGTGCCAGCAGCTTCCAGCCTACAGGGGGCGAGTCCAAAAACATTCAGTACTTC
TRBV6-1	.	11	TRBJ2-7	.	CASPDTSEQYF	TGTGCCAGCCCCGACACCTCCGAGCAGTACTTC
TRBV7-9	.	13	TRBJ2-6	.	CASRQEGANVLTF	TGTGCCAGCAGGCAGGAGGGGGCCAACGTCCTGACTTTC
TRBV11-3	.	13	TRBJ1-1	.	CASSRGMGSEAFF	TGTGCCAGCAGCCGAGGGATGGGGTCTGAAGCTTTCTTT
TRBV13	.	13	TRBJ1-2	once	CASSLWGDYGYTF	TGTGCCAGCAGCCTCTGGGGTGACTATGGCTACACCTTC
TRBV5-5	.	12	TRBJ2-7	once	CASSSSADEQYF	TGTGCCAGCAGCTCGTCCGCGGACGAGCAGTACTTC
TRBV5-6	.	16	TRBJ2-2	.	CASSLVRGDYSGELFF	TGTGCCAGCAGCTTGGTCAGGGGGGACTACTCCGGGGAGCTGTTTTTT
TRBV19	.	14	TRBJ2-5	once	CASSFGQRVETQYF	TGTGCCAGTAGTTTTGGACAGCGGGTAGAGACCCAGTACTTC
TRBV7-9	.	14	TRBJ1-2	once	CASSLGTDQNGYTF	TGTGCCAGCAGCTTAGGGACCGATCAAAATGGCTACACCTTC
TRBV5-1	.	14	TRBJ2-7	.	CASSTGQKRYEQYF	TGCGCCAGCAGCACCGGACAGAAAAGATACGAGCAGTACTTC
TRBV9	.	16	TRBJ1-2	.	CASSVLDQARYYGYTF	TGTGCCAGCAGCGTCCTCGACCAGGCCCGATACTATGGCTACACCTTC
TRBV29-1	.	14	TRBJ2-7	few	CSVEDRNRGGEQYF	TGCAGCGTTGAAGATCGAAACAGGGGGGGCGAGCAGTACTTC
TRBV4-2	.	15	TRBJ2-1	.	CASSQGLSSYNEQFF	TGTGCCAGCAGCCAGGGCCTGAGCTCCTACAATGAGCAGTTCTTC
TRBV27	.	15	TRBJ1-1	.	CASSSTPAGTSEAFF	TGTGCCAGCAGTTCCACTCCCGCAGGGACTAGTGAAGCTTTCTTT
TRBV6-5	.	14	TRBJ2-3	.	CASSAWDPTDTQYF	TGTGCCAGCAGTGCCTGGGACCCCACAGATACGCAGTATTTT
TRBV9	.	15	TRBJ1-2	.	CASSPRPDSPYGYTF	TGTGCCAGCAGCCCTCGGCCGGACAGCCCCTATGGCTACACCTTC